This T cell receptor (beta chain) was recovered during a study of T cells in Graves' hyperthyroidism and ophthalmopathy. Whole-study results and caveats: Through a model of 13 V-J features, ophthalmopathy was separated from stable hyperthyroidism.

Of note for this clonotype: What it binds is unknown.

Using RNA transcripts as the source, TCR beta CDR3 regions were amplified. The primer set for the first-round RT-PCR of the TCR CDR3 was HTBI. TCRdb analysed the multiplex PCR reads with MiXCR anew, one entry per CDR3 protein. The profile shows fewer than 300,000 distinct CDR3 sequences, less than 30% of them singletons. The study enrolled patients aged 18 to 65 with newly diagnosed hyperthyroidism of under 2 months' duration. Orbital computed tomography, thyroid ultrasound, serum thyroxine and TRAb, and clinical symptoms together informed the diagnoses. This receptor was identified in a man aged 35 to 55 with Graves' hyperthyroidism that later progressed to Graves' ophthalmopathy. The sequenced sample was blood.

The CDR3: CASSRPGGYEQYF. The CDR3 DNA follows: TGTGCCAGCAGCCGCCCCGGGGGGTACGAGCAGTACTTC. The V call is TRBV7-9, the J call TRBJ2-7, with 7 bases identical to TRBD2. The germline V gene has CDR1 SEHNR and CDR2 FQNEAQ (reference sequence). Trimming removed 5 bases from V and 4 bases from J; junction bases left unmatched: 5. CDR3 length: 13 amino acids.